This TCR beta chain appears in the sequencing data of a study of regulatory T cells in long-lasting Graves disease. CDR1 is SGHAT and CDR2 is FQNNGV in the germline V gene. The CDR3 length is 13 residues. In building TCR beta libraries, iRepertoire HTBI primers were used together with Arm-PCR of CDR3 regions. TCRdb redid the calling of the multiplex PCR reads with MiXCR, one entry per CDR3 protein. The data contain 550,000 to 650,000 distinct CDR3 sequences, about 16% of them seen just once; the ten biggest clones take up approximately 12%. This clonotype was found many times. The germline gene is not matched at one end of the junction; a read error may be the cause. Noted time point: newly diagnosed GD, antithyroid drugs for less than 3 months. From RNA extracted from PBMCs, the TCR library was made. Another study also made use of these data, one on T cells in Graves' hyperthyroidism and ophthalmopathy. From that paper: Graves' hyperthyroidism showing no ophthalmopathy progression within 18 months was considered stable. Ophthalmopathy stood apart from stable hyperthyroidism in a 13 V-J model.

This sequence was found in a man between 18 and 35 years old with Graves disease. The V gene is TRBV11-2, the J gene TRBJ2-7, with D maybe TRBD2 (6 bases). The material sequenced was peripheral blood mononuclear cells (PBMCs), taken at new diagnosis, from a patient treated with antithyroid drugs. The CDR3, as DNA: TGCGCCAGCAGCCTTCTTAGCGGCTACGAGCAGTACTTC. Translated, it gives CASSLLSGYEQYF.